Below, 9 T cell receptor beta chains from the same sample are listed, as sequenced in a study of shared clonotypes between healthy human individuals. It was CD45RO-negative cells, positively selected for CCR7, that made up naive CD8 cells, with terminally differentiated effector memory CD45RA+ cells excluded. Only in-frame clones appear in the TCRdb table, and some are missing; sequencing was by immunoSEQ multiplex PCR. The sample lists 500,000 to 700,000 clones; 85% to 95% were seen once. The sequenced sample consisted of naive CD8+ T cells sorted from blood. The receptors originated from a woman aged 25 to 39 in good health.

The chain links TRBV25-1 to TRBJ1-1, with D uncertain. V was shortened by 1 base and J by 4 bases, with 7 bases between the two germline ends. Germline V gene sequence: CDR1 MGHDK, CDR2 SYGVNS. The CDR3 contains 13 residues. The CDR3 DNA follows: TGTGCCAGCAGTGAATTGGGCAGCACTGAAGCTTTCTTT. It codes for CASSELGSTEAFF.

V usage is TRBV2 and J usage is TRBJ2-1, with D possibly matching TRBD2 (5 bases). The CDR3 spans 14 residues. V was trimmed by 8 bases and J by 7 bases, leaving 18 bases between them. Germline CDR1 SNHLY, CDR2 FYNNEI. CDR3 in amino acids: CASSAPEGANEQFF. As DNA, the CDR3 is TGTGCCAGCTCGGCTCCCGAGGGAGCTAATGAGCAGTTCTTC.

V gene TRBV7-9 combines with J gene TRBJ1-3; D not resolved. Germline values: CDR1 SEHNR, CDR2 FQNEAQ (reference sequence). Trimming left V 1 base short and J 0 bases short, with 13 bases between. The CDR3 runs 17 residues. CDR3 protein: CASSLVGTGPSGNTIYF. CDR3 DNA sequence: TGTGCCAGCAGCTTAGTTGGTACGGGCCCCTCTGGAAACACCATATATTTT.

This clone was detected once. The V and J genes are TRBV27 and TRBJ2-1; 15 bases agree with TRBD2. Germline values: CDR1 MNHEY, CDR2 SMNVEV (reference sequence). The ends lost 5 bases at V and 7 bases at J; junction bases unmatched: 3. The CDR3 loop spans 15 amino acids. CDR3 sequence (DNA): TGTGCCAGCAGTCAAGGGACTAGCGGGAGGAATGAGCAGTTCTTC. Translation: CASSQGTSGRNEQFF.

The chain employs TRBV4-1 and TRBJ2-7; D is tentatively TRBD1 or TRBD2 (5 bases each). Trimming pared 2 bases from V and 5 bases from J, leaving 10 bases between. The CDR3 spans 13 residues. Per the germline V gene, CDR1 is MGHRA and CDR2 is YSYEKL. The CDR3, as DNA: TGCGCCAGCAGCCAACCGGGGCTAGACGAGCAGTACTTC. Translated: CASSQPGLDEQYF.

CDR3 sequence reads: CASRDDRSYEQYF. The DNA for the CDR3 is TGTGCCAGCAGGGACGACCGGTCCTACGAGCAGTACTTC. The chain combines TRBV6-5 with TRBJ2-7; D not certain. Trimming left V 6 bases short and J 1 base short, with 10 bases between. CDR3 size: 13 residues. Germline loops: CDR1 MNHEY, CDR2 SVGAGI.

The chain employs TRBV19 and TRBJ2-5, with 8 positions matching TRBD1. Per germline, CDR1 LNHDA and CDR2 SQIVND (reference sequence). Losses at the gene ends were 9 bases for V and 5 bases for J; bases not matched to a gene: 11. CDR3 length equals 14 residues. CDR3 in amino acids: CASCQTGVGETQYF. Here the CDR3 DNA reads TGTGCCAGCTGCCAGACAGGGGTTGGCGAGACCCAGTACTTC.

The chain joins TRBV27 to TRBJ2-2, with TRBD2 identical over 9 bases. The CDR3 consists of 15 residues. Trimming took 2 bases from V and 12 from J; bases not matched to a gene: 10. The germline V gene has CDR1 MNHEY and CDR2 SMNVEV (reference sequence). CDR3: CASSLLASGEPKLFF. The CDR3 nucleotides are TGTGCCAGCAGTTTACTGGCTAGCGGGGAGCCGAAGCTGTTTTTT.

The chain joins TRBV2 to TRBJ2-5; 9 bases match TRBD2. CDR3 size: 14 residues. Germline V lookup: CDR1 SNHLY, CDR2 FYNNEI. The V and J ends lost 8 bases and 5 bases, in that order; junction bases with no gene match: 9. CDR3 region: CASYFSGRGETQYF. In DNA form, the CDR3 reads TGTGCCAGCTACTTTAGCGGGAGAGGGGAGACCCAGTACTTC.